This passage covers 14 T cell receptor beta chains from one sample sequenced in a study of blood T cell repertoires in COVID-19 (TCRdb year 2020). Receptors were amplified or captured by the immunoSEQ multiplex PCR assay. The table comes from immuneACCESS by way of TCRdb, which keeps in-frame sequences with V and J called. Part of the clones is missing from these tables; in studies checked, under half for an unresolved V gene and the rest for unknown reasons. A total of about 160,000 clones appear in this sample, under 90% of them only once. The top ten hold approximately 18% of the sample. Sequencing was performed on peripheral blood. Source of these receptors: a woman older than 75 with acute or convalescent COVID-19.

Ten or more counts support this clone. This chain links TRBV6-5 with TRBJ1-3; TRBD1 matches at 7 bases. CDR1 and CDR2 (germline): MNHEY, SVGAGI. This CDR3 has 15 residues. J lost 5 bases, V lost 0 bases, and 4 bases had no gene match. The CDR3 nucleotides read TGTGCCAGCAGTTACTCGTCGACAGGGAGAAACACCATATATTTT. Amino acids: CASSYSSTGRNTIYF.

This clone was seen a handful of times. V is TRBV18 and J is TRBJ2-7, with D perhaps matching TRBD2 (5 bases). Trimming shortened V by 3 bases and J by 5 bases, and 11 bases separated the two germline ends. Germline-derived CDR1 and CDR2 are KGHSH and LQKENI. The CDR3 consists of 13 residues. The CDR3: CASSPGGWDEQYF. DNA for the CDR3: TGTGCCAGCTCACCGGGCGGGTGGGACGAGCAGTACTTC.

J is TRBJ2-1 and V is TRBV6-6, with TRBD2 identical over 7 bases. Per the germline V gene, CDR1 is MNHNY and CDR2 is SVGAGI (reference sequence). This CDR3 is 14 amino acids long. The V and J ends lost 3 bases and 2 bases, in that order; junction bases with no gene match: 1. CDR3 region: CASSYRGAYNEQFF. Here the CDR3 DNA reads TGTGCCAGCAGTTATCGGGGGGCCTACAATGAGCAGTTCTTC.

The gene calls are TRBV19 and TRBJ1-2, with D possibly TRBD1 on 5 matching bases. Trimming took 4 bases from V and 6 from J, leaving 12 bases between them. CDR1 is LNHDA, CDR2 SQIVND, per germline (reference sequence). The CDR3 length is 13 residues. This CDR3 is CASSKGVLDGYTF. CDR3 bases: TGTGCCAGTAGTAAAGGGGTTCTCGATGGCTACACCTTC. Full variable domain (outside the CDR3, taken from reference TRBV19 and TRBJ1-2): DGGITQSPKYLFRKEGQNVTLSCEQNLNHDAMYWYRQDPGQGLRLIYYSQIVNDFQKGDIAEGYSVSREKKESFPLTVTSAQKNPTAFYLCASSKGVLDGYTFGSGTRLTVV.

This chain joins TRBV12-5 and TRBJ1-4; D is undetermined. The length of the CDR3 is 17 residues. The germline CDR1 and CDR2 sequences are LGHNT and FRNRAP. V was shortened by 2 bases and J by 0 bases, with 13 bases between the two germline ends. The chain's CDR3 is CASGLFGRAATNEKLFF. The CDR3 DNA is TGTGCTAGTGGTTTGTTTGGTCGAGCTGCAACTAATGAAAAACTGTTTTTT.

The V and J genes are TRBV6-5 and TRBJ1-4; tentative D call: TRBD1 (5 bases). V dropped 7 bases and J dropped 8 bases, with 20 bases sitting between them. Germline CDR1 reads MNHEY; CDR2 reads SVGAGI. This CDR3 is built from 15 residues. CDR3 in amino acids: CASNLDGGVGEKLFF. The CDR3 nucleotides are TGTGCCAGCAACCTTGATGGGGGGGTGGGAGAAAAACTGTTTTTT.

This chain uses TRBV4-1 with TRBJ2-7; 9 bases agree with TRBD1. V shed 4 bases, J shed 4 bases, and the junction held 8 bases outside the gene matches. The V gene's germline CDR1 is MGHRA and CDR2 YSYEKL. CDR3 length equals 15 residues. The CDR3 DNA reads TGCGCCAGCAGCCCAAAGACAGGGGGTGGGTACGAGCAGTACTTC. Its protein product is CASSPKTGGGYEQYF.

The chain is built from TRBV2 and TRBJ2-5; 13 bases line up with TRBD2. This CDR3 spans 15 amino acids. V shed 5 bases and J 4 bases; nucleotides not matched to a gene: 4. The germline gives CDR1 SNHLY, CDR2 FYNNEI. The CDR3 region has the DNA TGTGCCAGCAGTTCCGGACTAGCGGGAGTAGAGACCCAGTACTTC. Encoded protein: CASSSGLAGVETQYF.

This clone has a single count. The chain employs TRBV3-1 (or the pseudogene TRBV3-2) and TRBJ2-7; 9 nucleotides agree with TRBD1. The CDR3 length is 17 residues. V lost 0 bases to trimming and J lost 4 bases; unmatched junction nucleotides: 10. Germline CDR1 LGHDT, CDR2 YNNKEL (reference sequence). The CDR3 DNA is TGTGCCAGCAGCCAAGAATTTAGCTGGACAGGGGATTACGAGCAGTACTTC. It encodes CASSQEFSWTGDYEQYF.

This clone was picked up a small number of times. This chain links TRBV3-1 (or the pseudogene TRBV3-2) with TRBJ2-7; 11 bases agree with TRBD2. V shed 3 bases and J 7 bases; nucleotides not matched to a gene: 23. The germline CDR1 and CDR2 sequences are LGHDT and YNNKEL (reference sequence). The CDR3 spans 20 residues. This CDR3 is CASSHYWGLAGGPSRWEQYF. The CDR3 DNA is TGTGCCAGCAGCCACTACTGGGGCCTAGCGGGAGGCCCCTCTCGGTGGGAGCAGTACTTC.

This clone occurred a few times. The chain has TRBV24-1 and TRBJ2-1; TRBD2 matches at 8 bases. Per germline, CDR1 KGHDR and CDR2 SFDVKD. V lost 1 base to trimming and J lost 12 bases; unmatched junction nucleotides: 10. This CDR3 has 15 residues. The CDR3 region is CATSDFPGTSPTQFF. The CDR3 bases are TGTGCCACCAGTGATTTCCCAGGGACTAGTCCCACGCAGTTCTTC.

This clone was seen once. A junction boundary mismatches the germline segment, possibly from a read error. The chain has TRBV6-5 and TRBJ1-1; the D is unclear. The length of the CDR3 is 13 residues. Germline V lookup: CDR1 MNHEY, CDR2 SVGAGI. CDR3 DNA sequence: TGTGCCAGCAGTTACAACAAGATAGCTGAAGTTTTCTTT. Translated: CASSYNKIAEVFF.

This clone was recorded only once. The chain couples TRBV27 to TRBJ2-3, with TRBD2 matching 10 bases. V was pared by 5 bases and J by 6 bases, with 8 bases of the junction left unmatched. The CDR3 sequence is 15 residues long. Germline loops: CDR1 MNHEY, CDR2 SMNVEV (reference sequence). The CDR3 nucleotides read TGTGCCAGCAGTCTTCAGCGGGGGGGTAGGGATACGCAGTATTTT. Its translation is CASSLQRGGRDTQYF.

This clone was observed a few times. The CDR3 DNA reads TGTGCCAGCAGCCGTGGACAGGTTCACACCTCTGGAAACACCATATATTTT. This translates into CASSRGQVHTSGNTIYF. The chain links TRBV5-6 to TRBJ1-3, with 7 bases identical to TRBD1. The CDR3 has 17 residues. Per germline, CDR1 SGHDT and CDR2 YYEEEE. Losses at the gene ends were 4 bases for V and 0 bases for J; bases not matched to a gene: 10.